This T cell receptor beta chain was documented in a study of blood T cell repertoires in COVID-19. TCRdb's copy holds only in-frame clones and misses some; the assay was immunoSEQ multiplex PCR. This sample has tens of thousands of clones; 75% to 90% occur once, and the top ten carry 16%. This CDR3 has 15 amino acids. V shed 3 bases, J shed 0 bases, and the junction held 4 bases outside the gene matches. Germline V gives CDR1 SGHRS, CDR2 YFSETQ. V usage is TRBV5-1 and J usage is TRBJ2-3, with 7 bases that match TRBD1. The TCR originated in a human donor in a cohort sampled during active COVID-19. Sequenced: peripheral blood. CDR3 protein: CASSSRDSSTDTQYF. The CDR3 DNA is TGCGCCAGCAGCTCCCGGGACAGTAGCACAGATACGCAGTATTTT.